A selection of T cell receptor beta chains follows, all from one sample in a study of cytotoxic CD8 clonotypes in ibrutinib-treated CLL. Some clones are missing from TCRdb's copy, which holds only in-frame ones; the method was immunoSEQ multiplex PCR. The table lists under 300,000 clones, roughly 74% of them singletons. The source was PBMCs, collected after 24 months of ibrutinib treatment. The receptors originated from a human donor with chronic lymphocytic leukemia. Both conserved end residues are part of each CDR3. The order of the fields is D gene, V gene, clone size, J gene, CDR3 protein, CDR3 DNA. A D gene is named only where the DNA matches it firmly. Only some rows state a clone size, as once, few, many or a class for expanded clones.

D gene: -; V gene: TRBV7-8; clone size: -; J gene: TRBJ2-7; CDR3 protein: CASSLSSYEQYF; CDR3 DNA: TGTGCCAGCAGCTTGAGCTCCTACGAGCAGTACTTC
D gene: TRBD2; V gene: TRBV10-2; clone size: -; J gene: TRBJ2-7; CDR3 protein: CASMRRLAGGPSYEQYF; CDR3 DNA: TGCGCCAGCATGAGGAGGCTAGCGGGAGGACCGAGCTACGAGCAGTACTTC
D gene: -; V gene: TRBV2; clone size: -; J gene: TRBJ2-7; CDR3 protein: CASSSFYEQYF; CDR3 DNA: TGTGCCAGCTCTTCTTTCTACGAGCAGTACTTC
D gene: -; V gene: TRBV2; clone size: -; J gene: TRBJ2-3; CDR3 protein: CASSRTDRSVGDTQYF; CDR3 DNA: TGTGCCAGCAGTCGCACCGACAGGAGCGTAGGCGATACGCAGTATTTT
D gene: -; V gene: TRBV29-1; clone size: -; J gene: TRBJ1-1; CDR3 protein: CSVTEMNTEAFF; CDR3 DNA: TGCAGCGTGACAGAGATGAACACTGAAGCTTTCTTT
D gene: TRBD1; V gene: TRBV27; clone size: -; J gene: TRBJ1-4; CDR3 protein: CASSPFDRVEKLFF; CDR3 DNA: TGTGCCAGCAGTCCGTTCGACAGGGTTGAAAAACTGTTTTTT
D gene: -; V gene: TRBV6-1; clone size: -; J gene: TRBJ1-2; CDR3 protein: CASSARDRYGYTF; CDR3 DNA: TGTGCCAGCAGTGCCAGGGACCGCTATGGCTACACCTTC
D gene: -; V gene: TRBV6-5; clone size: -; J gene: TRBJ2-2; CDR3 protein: CASSLSGNTGELFF; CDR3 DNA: TGTGCCAGCAGTCTTAGCGGGAACACCGGGGAGCTGTTTTTT
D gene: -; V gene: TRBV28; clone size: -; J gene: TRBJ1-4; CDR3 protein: CASSLPPLGVENEKLFF; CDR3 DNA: TGTGCCAGCAGTTTGCCACCACTTGGGGTCGAGAATGAAAAACTGTTTTTT
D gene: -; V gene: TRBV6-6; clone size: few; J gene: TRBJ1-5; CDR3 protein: CASSSWDQPQHF; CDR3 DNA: TGTGCCAGCAGTTCTTGGGATCAGCCCCAGCATTTT
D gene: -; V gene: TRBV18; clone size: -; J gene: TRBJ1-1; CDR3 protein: CASSPRDTKNTEAFF; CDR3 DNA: TGTGCCAGCTCACCACGGGACACAAAGAACACTGAAGCTTTCTTT
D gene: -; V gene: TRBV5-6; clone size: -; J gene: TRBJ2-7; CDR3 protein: CASSLVPGLNSYEQYF; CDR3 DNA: TGTGCCAGCAGCTTGGTCCCAGGACTAAACTCCTACGAGCAGTACTTC
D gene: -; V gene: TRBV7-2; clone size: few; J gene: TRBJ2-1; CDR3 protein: CASSLEGSFYEQFF; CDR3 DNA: TGTGCCAGCAGCTTAGAGGGTTCGTTCTATGAGCAGTTCTTC
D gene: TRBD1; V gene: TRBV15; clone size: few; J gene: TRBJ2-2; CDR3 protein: CATSRDRGAGELFF; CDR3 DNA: TGTGCCACCAGCAGGGACAGGGGTGCCGGGGAGCTGTTTTTT
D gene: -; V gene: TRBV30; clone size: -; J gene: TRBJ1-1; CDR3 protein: CARLGDTSNTEAFF; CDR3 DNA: TGTGCCCGGCTAGGCGACACTTCGAACACTGAAGCTTTCTTT
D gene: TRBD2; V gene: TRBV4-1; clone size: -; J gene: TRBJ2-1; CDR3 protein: CASSQDLTSGRSGNEQFF; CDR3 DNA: TGCGCCAGCAGCCAAGATCTGACTAGCGGGAGATCCGGCAATGAGCAGTTCTTC
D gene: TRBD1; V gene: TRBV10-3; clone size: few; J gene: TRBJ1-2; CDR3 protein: CAISESTGGTSGYTF; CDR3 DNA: TGTGCCATCAGTGAGTCCACAGGGGGGACGAGCGGCTACACCTTC
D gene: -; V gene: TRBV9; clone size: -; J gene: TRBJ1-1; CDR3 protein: CASSVGPAVEAFF; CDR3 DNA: TGTGCCAGCAGCGTAGGCCCAGCAGTTGAAGCTTTCTTT
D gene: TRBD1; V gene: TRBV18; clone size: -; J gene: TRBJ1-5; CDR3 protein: CASSRTGDNQPQHF; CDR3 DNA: TGTGCCAGCTCACGGACAGGGGACAATCAGCCCCAGCATTTT
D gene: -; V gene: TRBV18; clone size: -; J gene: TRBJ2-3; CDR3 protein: CASSPGDTQYF; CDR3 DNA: TGTGCCAGCTCCCCTGGGGATACGCAGTATTTT
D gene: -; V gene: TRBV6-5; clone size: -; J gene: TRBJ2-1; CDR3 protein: CASSQTGYNEQFF; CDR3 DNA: TGTGCCAGCAGTCAAACAGGATACAATGAGCAGTTCTTC
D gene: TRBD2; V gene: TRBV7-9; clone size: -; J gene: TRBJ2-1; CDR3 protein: CASSSGLARFNEQFF; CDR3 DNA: TGTGCCAGCAGCTCGGGACTAGCGCGTTTCAATGAGCAGTTCTTC
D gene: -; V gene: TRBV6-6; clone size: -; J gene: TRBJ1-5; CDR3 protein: CASSYSRGLKQPQHF; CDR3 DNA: TGTGCCAGCAGTTACTCCCGGGGGCTAAAACAGCCCCAGCATTTT
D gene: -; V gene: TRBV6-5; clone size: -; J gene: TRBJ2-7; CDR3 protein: CASSITGRYEQYF; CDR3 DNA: TGTGCCAGCAGCATTACAGGACGCTACGAGCAGTACTTC
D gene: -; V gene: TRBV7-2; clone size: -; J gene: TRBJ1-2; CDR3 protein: CASIFSGRAAGGYGYTF; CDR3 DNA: TGTGCCAGCATATTTTCCGGGCGGGCGGCCGGGGGCTATGGCTACACCTTC
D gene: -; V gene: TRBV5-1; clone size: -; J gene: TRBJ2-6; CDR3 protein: CASSLPDSTGANVLTF; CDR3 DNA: TGCGCCAGCAGCTTACCGGACTCTACTGGGGCCAACGTCCTGACTTTC
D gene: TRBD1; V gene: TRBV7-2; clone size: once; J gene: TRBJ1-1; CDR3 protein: CASSLGGSVTEAFF; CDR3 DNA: TGTGCCAGCAGCCTAGGGGGCTCTGTCACTGAAGCTTTCTTT